This is a list of T cell receptor beta chains from one sample in a study of liver allograft versus peripheral blood T cells. TCRdb redid the calling of the reads with MiXCR, one entry per CDR3 protein. The sample yields 8,800 or so distinct CDR3 sequences, roughly 18% seen once. These receptors were collected from a human patient who had a liver transplant. Some T cells could come from the graft donor. Both conserved end residues are part of each CDR3. The D gene is left open where the match is weak. The listing skips clone size in some rows; elsewhere it reads once, few, many or a size class.

d_gene	abundance	j_gene	v_gene	CDR3nt	CDR3aa
.	medium-sized	TRBJ2-2	TRBV15	TGTGCCACCAGCAGAGTGCACAATCCGAACACCGGGGAGCTGTTTTTT	CATSRVHNPNTGELFF
TRBD2	few	TRBJ2-1	TRBV7-9	TGTGCCAGCAGCCATCGGACTAGCGGGAGAGTCTACAATGAGCAGTTCTTC	CASSHRTSGRVYNEQFF
.	many	TRBJ2-7	TRBV11-1	TGTGCCAGCAGCTTACGGTCAGGCGGTTCCTACGAGCAGTACTTC	CASSLRSGGSYEQYF
TRBD1	medium-sized	TRBJ1-2	TRBV19	TGTGCCAGTAGTATAATGACAGGGGGAAACTATGGCTACACCTTC	CASSIMTGGNYGYTF
TRBD1	.	TRBJ1-1	TRBV9	TGTGCCAGCAGCGAGGACAGGGACACTGAAGCTTTCTTT	CASSEDRDTEAFF
.	few	TRBJ1-5	TRBV15	TGTGCCACCAGCGCAATTCCCGTTGGGCAGCCCCAGCATTTT	CATSAIPVGQPQHF
.	medium-sized	TRBJ1-2	TRBV6-1	TGTGCCAGCAGTGATCCGGGCACAATCTATGGCTACACCTTC	CASSDPGTIYGYTF
TRBD1	medium-sized	TRBJ2-2	TRBV19	TGTGCCAGTAGTAACGCCGGGACAGACATCACCGGGGAGCTGTTTTTT	CASSNAGTDITGELFF
.	medium-sized	TRBJ1-6	TRBV5-6	TGTGCCAGCAGCTTGGGGGGGGCGCTATATAATTCACCCCTCCACTTT	CASSLGGALYNSPLHF
.	few	TRBJ2-1	TRBV12-5	TGTGCTAGTGGCCAATCAGCGCCTTCCTACAATGAGCAGTTCTTC	CASGQSAPSYNEQFF
TRBD1	medium-sized	TRBJ1-2	TRBV6-2/TRBV6-3	TGTGCCAGCAGTCCGTGGACAGGTCAGCGGGGCTACACCTTC	CASSPWTGQRGYTF
.	medium-sized	TRBJ2-1	TRBV24-1	TGTGCCACCAGAGCCGGGGGACAGAACTACAATGAGCAGTTCTTC	CATRAGGQNYNEQFF
.	few	TRBJ2-3	TRBV20-1	TGCAGTGCTCCTCTCGGTGCCATCACAGATACGCAGTATTTT	CSAPLGAITDTQYF
.	medium-sized	TRBJ1-1	TRBV19	TGTGCCAGTATCCCTAGGAGGGGAGGGAAAACTGAAGCTTTCTTT	CASIPRRGGKTEAFF
TRBD2	many	TRBJ2-7	TRBV5-6	TGTGCCAGCAGCTTGGCGGGAGGGCCGAGCTACGAGCAGTACTTC	CASSLAGGPSYEQYF
.	medium-sized	TRBJ1-2	TRBV29-1	TGCAGCGTTGATGGCTACACCTTC	CSVDGYTF
.	few	TRBJ2-1	TRBV18	TGTGCCAGCTCACCACCGGGACGGGAGACCTACAATGAGCAGTTCTTC	CASSPPGRETYNEQFF
.	.	TRBJ1-1	TRBV5-1	TGCGCCAGCAGTGACCAGGGTGGATACGCTGAAGCTTTCTTT	CASSDQGGYAEAFF
.	.	TRBJ1-6	TRBV20-1	TGCAGTGCCCCATATATCGACAGGAATAATTCACCCCTCCACTTT	CSAPYIDRNNSPLHF
.	many	TRBJ1-5	TRBV28	TGTGCCACGACGAGCCGTAACAATCAGCCCCAGCATTTT	CATTSRNNQPQHF
.	.	TRBJ2-3	TRBV20-1	TGCAGTGCGTATAGTTTAAGGAGGAGGGATACGCAGTATTTT	CSAYSLRRRDTQYF
.	medium-sized	TRBJ2-7	TRBV10-3	TGTGCCATCAGTGACCCTCGGAAGGCATCCTACGAGCAGTACTTC	CAISDPRKASYEQYF
.	.	TRBJ2-6	TRBV11-2	TGTGCCAGCAGCTTAGATTTGAATTCTGGGGCCAACGTCCTGACTTTC	CASSLDLNSGANVLTF
TRBD1	many	TRBJ2-2	TRBV9	TGTGCCAGCAGCGCGGGACAGGCGGGCACCGGGGAGCTGTTTTTT	CASSAGQAGTGELFF
.	.	TRBJ1-2	TRBV27	TGTGCCAGCAGCAGCACAGGGTTAGGTGGCTACACCTTC	CASSSTGLGGYTF
TRBD2	medium-sized	TRBJ2-4	TRBV6-5	TGTGCCAGCGGACTAGCCGGAAACATTCAGTACTTC	CASGLAGNIQYF
.	few	TRBJ2-1	TRBV6-7	TGTGCCAGCAGTCCCGACGAGTCTATCTCCTACAATGAGCAGTTCTTC	CASSPDESISYNEQFF
TRBD1	few	TRBJ1-1	TRBV12-3/TRBV12-4	TGTGCCAGCAGCCCCCCAGGGGGGAGAGGGAACACTGAAGCTTTCTTT	CASSPPGGRGNTEAFF
TRBD2	medium-sized	TRBJ2-2	TRBV6-2/TRBV6-3	TGTGCCAGCAGTTACTCAGCGGGAGGGCCGAACACCGGGGAGCTGTTTTTT	CASSYSAGGPNTGELFF
TRBD2	medium-sized	TRBJ2-3	TRBV6-1	TGTGCTACACTAGCGGGAAGGGCAGATACGCAGTATTTT	CATLAGRADTQYF
.	medium-sized	TRBJ2-7	TRBV19	TGTGCCAGTAGTATAGACCGGACGCCATCCTACGAGCAGTACTTC	CASSIDRTPSYEQYF
.	.	TRBJ1-2	TRBV5-1	TGCGCCAGCAGCTTGGTCGAAGGGGGCTACACCTTC	CASSLVEGGYTF
.	medium-sized	TRBJ2-7	TRBV6-5	TGTGCCAGCAGTTACTCCCGGGACTTCGCCTACGAGCAGTACTTC	CASSYSRDFAYEQYF
.	many	TRBJ1-3	TRBV24-1	TGTGCCACCAGTGATAGCAGGGGCCCCTTGGACACCATATATTTT	CATSDSRGPLDTIYF
.	.	TRBJ2-7	TRBV7-9	TGTGCCAGCAGCTCGATCTACGAGCAGTACTTC	CASSSIYEQYF
.	.	TRBJ2-7	TRBV6-5	TGTGCCAGCAGTCCAGGGGTGGAGCAGTACTTC	CASSPGVEQYF
.	medium-sized	TRBJ2-2	TRBV6-6	TGTGCCAGCAGTTACTCGCTGACCGGGGGGCGTATAAGGAGCGGGGAGCTGTTTTTT	CASSYSLTGGRIRSGELFF
TRBD1	.	TRBJ1-1	TRBV12-3/TRBV12-4	TGTGCCAGCAGGAGAAGAAGGGGGCACATGAACACTGAAGCTTTCTTT	CASRRRRGHMNTEAFF
.	medium-sized	TRBJ2-2	TRBV12-3/TRBV12-4	TGTGCCAGCAGTTCATCCGGGACTACCGGGGAGCTGTTTTTT	CASSSSGTTGELFF
.	medium-sized	TRBJ1-1	TRBV18	TGTGCCAGCTCACCCGACAGGATGAACACTGAAGCTTTCTTT	CASSPDRMNTEAFF
.	medium-sized	TRBJ2-7	TRBV29-1	TGCAGCGCAGGGGCAGACTACGAGCAGTACTTC	CSAGADYEQYF
TRBD1	.	TRBJ1-1	TRBV15	TGTGCCACCAGCGGACAGGTCGACACTGAAGCTTTCTTT	CATSGQVDTEAFF
TRBD1	medium-sized	TRBJ1-2	TRBV6-5	TGTGCCAGCAGCCCGACAGGGAATACTAATGGCTACACCTTC	CASSPTGNTNGYTF
TRBD1	medium-sized	TRBJ1-4	TRBV7-2	TGTGCCAGCAGCCTTAGATCCGGGACAGGGGAAAAACTGTTTTTT	CASSLRSGTGEKLFF
.	medium-sized	TRBJ1-6	TRBV10-3	TGTGCCATCAGGTGGGGGGCAGATAATTCACCCCTCCACTTT	CAIRWGADNSPLHF